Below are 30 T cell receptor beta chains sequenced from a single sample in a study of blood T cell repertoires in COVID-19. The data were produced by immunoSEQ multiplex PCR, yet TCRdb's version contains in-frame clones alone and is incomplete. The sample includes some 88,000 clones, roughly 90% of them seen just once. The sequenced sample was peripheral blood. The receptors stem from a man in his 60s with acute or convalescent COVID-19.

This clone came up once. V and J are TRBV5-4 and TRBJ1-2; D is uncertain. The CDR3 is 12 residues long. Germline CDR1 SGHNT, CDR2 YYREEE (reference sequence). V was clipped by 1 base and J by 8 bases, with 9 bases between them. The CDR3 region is CASSLSPRGYTF. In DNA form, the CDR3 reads TGTGCCAGCAGCTTGTCCCCGAGGGGCTACACCTTC.

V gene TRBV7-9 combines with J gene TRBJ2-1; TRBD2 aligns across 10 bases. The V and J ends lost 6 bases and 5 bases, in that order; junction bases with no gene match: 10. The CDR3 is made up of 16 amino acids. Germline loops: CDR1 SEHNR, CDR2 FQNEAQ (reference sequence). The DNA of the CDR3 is TGTGCCAGCAGTAGGGGAGGGCTAGCGGGAGACAATGAGCAGTTCTTC. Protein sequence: CASSRGGLAGDNEQFF.

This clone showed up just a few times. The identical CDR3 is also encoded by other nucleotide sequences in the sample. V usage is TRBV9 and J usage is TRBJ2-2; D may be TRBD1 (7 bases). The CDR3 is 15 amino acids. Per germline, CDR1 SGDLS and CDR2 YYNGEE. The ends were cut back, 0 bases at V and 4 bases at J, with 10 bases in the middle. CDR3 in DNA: TGTGCCAGCAGCGTAGACAGGGGAGGCACCGGGGAGCTGTTTTTT. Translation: CASSVDRGGTGELFF.

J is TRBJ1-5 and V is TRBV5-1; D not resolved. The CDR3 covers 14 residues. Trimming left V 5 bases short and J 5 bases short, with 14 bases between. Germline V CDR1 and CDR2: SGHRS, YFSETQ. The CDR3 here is CASRDPGRHQPQHF. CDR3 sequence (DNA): TGCGCCAGCAGGGATCCCGGGAGGCATCAGCCCCAGCATTTT.

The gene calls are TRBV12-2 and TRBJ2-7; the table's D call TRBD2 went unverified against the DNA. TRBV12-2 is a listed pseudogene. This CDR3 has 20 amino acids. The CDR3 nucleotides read TGTGCAAGTCGCCTCACTAGACTAGCGGGGAGCCCCACTAGCCACTACGAGCAGTACTTC. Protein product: CASRLTRLAGSPTSHYEQYF.

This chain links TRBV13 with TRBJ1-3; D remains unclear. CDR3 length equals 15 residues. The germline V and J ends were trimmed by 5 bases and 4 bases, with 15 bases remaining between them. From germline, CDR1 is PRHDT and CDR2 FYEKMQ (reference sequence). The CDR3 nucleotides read TGTGCCAGCAGCCCCGGACTAGGGAGCGGAAACACCATATATTTT. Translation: CASSPGLGSGNTIYF. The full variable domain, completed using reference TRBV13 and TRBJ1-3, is AAGVIQSPRHLIKEKRETATLKCYPIPRHDTVYWYQQGPGQDPQFLISFYEKMQSDKGSIPDRFSAQQFSDYHSELNMSSLELGDSALYFCASSPGLGSGNTIYFGEGSWLTVV.

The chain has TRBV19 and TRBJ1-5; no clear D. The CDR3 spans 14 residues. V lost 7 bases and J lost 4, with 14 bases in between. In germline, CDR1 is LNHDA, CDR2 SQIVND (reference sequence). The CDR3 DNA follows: TGTGCCAGTACTCCAAGGCAGGTAAATCAGCCCCAGCATTTT. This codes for CASTPRQVNQPQHF.

CDR3 nucleotide sequence: TGTGCCACCAGCAGCCAGTCAGGATACAATGAGCAGTTCTTC. Translation: CATSSQSGYNEQFF. This chain connects TRBV15 to TRBJ2-1; D gene ambiguous. Germline V lookup: CDR1 LNHNV, CDR2 YYDKDF (reference sequence). V was cut by 3 bases and J by 4 bases, with 10 bases left in between. CDR3 size: 14 residues.

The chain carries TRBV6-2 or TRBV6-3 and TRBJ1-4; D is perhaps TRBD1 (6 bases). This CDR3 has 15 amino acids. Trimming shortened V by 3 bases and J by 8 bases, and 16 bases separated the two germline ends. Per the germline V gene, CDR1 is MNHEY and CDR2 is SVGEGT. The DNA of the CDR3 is TGTGCCAGCAGTTATACCCCCAGGGGAAGCGAAAAACTGTTTTTT. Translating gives CASSYTPRGSEKLFF.

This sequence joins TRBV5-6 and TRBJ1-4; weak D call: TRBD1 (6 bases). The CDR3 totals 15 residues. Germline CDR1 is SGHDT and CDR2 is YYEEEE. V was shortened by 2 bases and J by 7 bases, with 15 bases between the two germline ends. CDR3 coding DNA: TGTGCCAGCAGCTTATTGTACAGGGAAGGTGAAAAACTGTTTTTT. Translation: CASSLLYREGEKLFF. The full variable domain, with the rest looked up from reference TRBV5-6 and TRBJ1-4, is DAGVTQSPTHLIKTRGQQVTLRCSPKSGHDTVSWYQQALGQGPQFIFQYYEEEERQRGNFPDRFSGHQFPNYSSELNVNALLLGDSALYLCASSLLYREGEKLFFGSGTQLSVL.

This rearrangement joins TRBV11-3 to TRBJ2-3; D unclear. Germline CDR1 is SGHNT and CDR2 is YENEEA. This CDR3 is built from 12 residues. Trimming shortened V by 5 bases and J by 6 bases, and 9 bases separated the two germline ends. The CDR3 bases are TGTGCCAGCAGCCCGGGTAGTGATACGCAGTATTTT. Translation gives CASSPGSDTQYF. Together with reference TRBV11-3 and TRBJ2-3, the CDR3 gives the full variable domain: EAGVVQSPRYKIIEKKQPVAFWCNPISGHNTLYWYLQNLGQGPELLIRYENEEAVDDSQLPKDRFSAERLKGVDSTLKIQPAELGDSAVYLCASSPGSDTQYFGPGTRLTVL.

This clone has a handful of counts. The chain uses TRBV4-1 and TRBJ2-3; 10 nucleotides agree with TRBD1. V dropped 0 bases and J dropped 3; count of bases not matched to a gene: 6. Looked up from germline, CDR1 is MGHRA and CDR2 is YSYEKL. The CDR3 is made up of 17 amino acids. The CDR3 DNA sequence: TGCGCCAGCAGCCAAGATCGGACAGGGGGAGTAACAGATACGCAGTATTTT. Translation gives CASSQDRTGGVTDTQYF.

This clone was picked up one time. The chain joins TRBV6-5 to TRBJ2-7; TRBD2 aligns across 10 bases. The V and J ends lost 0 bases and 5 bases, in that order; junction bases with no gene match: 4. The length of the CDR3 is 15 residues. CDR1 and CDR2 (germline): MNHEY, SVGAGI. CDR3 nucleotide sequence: TGTGCCAGCAGTTACTCGTCAGCGGGAGGGCACGAGCAGTACTTC. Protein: CASSYSSAGGHEQYF.

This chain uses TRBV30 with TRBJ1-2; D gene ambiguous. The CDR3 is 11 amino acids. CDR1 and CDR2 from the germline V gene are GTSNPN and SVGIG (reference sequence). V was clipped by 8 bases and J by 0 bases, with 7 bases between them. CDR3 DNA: TGTGCCAGAACTTCTAACTATGGCTACACCTTC. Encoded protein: CARTSNYGYTF. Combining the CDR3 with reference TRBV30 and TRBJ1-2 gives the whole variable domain SQTIHQWPATLVQPVGSPLSLECTVEGTSNPNLYWYRQAAGRGLQLLFYSVGIGQISSEVPQNLSASRPQDRQFILSSKKLLLSDSGFYLCARTSNYGYTFGSGTRLTVV.

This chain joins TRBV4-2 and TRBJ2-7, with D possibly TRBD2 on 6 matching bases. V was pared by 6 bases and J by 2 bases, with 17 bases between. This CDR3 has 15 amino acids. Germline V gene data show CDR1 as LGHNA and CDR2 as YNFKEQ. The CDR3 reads CASSLGSGGAYEQYF. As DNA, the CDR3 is TGTGCCAGCAGTCTGGGCAGCGGAGGGGCCTACGAGCAGTACTTC.

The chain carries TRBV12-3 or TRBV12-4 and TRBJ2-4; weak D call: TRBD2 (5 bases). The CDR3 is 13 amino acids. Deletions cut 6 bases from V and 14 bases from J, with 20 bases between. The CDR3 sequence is CASSPQIPGSEYF. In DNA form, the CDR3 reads TGTGCCAGCAGCCCTCAGATCCCGGGATCCGAGTACTTC.

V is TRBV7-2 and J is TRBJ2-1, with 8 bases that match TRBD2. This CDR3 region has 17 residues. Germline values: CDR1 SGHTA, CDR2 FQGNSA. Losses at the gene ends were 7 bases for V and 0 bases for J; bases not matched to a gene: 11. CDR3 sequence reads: CASTLGQRGISYNEQFF. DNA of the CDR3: TGTGCCAGCACCCTAGGGCAGCGGGGGATCTCCTACAATGAGCAGTTCTTC.

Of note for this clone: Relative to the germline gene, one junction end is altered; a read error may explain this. This CDR3 reads CSASTEMNTEAFF. The CDR3, as DNA: TGCAGTGCTAGTACGGAGATGAATACTGAAGCTTTCTTT. The chain couples TRBV20-1 to TRBJ1-1; D gene unclear. Germline CDR1 is DFQATT and CDR2 is SNEGSKA (reference sequence). The CDR3 has 13 amino acids.

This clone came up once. CDR3 in amino acids: CAWRGGNYGYTF. CDR3 DNA: TGTGCCTGGAGAGGGGGAAACTATGGCTACACCTTC. The chain joins TRBV30 to TRBJ1-2; possibly TRBD1 for D (6 bases). Trimming took off 3 bases at V and 2 bases at J, with 7 bases between the two ends. The germline V gene has CDR1 GTSNPN and CDR2 SVGIG (reference sequence). This CDR3 contains 12 residues.

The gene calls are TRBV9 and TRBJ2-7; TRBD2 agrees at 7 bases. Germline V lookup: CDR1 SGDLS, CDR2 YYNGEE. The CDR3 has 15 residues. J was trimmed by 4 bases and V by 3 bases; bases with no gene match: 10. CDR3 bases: TGTGCCAGCAGCGGCTACGGGACTACTACTTACGAGCAGTACTTC. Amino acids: CASSGYGTTTYEQYF.

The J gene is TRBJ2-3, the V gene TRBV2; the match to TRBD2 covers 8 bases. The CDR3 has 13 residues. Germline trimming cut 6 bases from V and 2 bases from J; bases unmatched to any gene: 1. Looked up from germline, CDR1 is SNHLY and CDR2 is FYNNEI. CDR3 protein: CASRLADTDTQYF. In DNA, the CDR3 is TGTGCCAGCAGACTAGCGGACACAGATACGCAGTATTTT.

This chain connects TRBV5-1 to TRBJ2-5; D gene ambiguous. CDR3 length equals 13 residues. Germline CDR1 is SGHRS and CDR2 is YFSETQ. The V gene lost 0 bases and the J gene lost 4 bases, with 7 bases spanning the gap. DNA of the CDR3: TGCGCCAGCAGCTTGGCCGAGGTAGAGACCCAGTACTTC. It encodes CASSLAEVETQYF.

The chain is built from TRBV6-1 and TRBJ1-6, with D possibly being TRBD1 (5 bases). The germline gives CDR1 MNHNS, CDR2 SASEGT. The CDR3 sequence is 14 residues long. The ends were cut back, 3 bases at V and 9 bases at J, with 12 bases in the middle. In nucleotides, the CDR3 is TGTGCCAGCAGTGACAGTTTCGGGGGTTCACCCCTCCACTTT. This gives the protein CASSDSFGGSPLHF.

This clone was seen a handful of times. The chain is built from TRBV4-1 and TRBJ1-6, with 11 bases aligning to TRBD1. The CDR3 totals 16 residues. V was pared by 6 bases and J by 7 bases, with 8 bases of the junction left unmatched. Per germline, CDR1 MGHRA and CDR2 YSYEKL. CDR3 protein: CASRDGQGAWNSPLHF. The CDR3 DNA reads TGCGCCAGCAGAGATGGACAGGGGGCATGGAATTCACCCCTCCACTTT.

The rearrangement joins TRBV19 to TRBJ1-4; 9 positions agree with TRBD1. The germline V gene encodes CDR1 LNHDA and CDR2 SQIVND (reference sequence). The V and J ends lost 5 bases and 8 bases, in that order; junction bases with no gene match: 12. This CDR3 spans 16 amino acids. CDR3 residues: CASSSTQGQGREKLFF. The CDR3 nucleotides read TGTGCCAGTAGTTCCACCCAGGGACAGGGACGCGAAAAACTGTTTTTT.

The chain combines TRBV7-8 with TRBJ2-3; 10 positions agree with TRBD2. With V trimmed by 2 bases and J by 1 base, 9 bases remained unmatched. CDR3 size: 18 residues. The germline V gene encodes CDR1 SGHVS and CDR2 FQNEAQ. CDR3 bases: TGTGCCAGCAGCTTAAGGCCTAGCGGGGGCCTTGGCACAGATACGCAGTATTTT. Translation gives CASSLRPSGGLGTDTQYF. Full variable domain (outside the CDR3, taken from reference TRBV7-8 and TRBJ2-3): GAGVSQSPRYKVAKRGQDVALRCDPISGHVSLFWYQQALGQGPEFLTYFQNEAQLDKSGLPSDRFFAERPEGSVSTLKIQRTQQEDSAVYLCASSLRPSGGLGTDTQYFGPGTRLTVL.

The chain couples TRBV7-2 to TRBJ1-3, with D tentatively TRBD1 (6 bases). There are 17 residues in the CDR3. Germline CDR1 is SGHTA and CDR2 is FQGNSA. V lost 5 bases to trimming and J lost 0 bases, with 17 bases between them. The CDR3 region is CASSHSPRGSSGNTIYF. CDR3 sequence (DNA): TGTGCCAGCAGCCATTCTCCCAGGGGTTCCTCTGGAAACACCATATATTTT.

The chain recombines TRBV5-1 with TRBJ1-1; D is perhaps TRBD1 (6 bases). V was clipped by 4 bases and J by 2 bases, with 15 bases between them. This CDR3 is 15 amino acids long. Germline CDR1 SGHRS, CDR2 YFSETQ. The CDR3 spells CASSPVGGANTEAFF. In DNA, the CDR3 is TGCGCCAGCAGCCCGGTGGGGGGGGCTAACACTGAAGCTTTCTTT. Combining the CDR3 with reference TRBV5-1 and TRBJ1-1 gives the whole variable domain KAGVTQTPRYLIKTRGQQVTLSCSPISGHRSVSWYQQTPGQGLQFLFEYFSETQRNKGNFPGRFSGRQFSNSRSEMNVSTLELGDSALYLCASSPVGGANTEAFFGQGTRLTVV.

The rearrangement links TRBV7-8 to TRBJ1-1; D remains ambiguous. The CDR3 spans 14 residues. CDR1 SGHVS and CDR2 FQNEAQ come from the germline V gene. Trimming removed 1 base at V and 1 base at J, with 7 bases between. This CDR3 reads CASSLVGRNTEAFF. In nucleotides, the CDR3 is TGTGCCAGCAGCTTAGTTGGCAGGAACACTGAAGCTTTCTTT.

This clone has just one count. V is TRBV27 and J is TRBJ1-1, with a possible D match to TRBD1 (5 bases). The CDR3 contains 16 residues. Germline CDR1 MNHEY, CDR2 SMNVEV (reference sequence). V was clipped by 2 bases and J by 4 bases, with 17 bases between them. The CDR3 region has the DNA TGTGCCAGCAGTTTAGTCTTTCGGGTAAGGGGCACTGAAGCTTTCTTT. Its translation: CASSLVFRVRGTEAFF.